Each of the 2 T cell receptor beta chains below was sequenced from the same sample in a study of cytomegalovirus exposure and HLA in healthy donors. A multiplex PCR was run with 60 Vbeta primers and 13 Jbeta primers. The data were produced by immunoSEQ multiplex PCR, yet TCRdb's version contains in-frame clones alone and is incomplete. The sample shows about 110,000 clones, and roughly 3.5% sits with its ten largest clones. The sequenced sample was PBMCs. Every receptor here comes from a man aged 18 to 30 in good health and CMV-seronegative.

The chain carries TRBV29-1 and TRBJ1-2, with D perhaps TRBD1 (6 bases). The CDR3 loop spans 13 amino acids. Germline values: CDR1 SQVTM, CDR2 ANQGSEA. V lost 3 bases and J lost 8, with 16 bases in between. CDR3 coding DNA: TGCAGCGTTGAGCTCGGGACATCGCTAGGCTACACCTTC. It yields the protein CSVELGTSLGYTF.

The J gene is TRBJ2-7, the V gene TRBV27; perhaps TRBD2 as D (5 bases). This CDR3 is 14 amino acids long. The germline V gene encodes CDR1 MNHEY and CDR2 SMNVEV (reference sequence). Trimming took 5 bases from V and 5 from J, leaving 16 bases between them. The CDR3 sequence: CASSRRPLRDEQYF. Here the CDR3 DNA reads TGTGCCAGCAGTCGGAGGCCCCTCCGAGACGAGCAGTACTTC.